This is a list of T cell receptor beta chains from one sample in a study of CD8 T cells in ankylosing spondylitis. TCRdb re-called the 5' RACE reads through MiXCR, storing one row per CDR3 protein. In the table there are about 310,000 distinct CDR3 sequences, about a fifth of which are singletons. Sequenced input: blood, either unsorted or a sorted T cell fraction (not recorded which). These receptors came from a female donor with ankylosing spondylitis or in good health (not recorded which). Both conserved end residues are part of each CDR3. The D gene is left open where the match is weak. Not every row has a clone size; where given, it reads once, few, many or a size class.

clone size: many
D gene: .
J gene: TRBJ2-1
V gene: TRBV20-1
CDR3 DNA: TGCAGTGCTATCTCACAGAGCTCCTACAATGAGCAGTTCTTC
CDR3 protein: CSAISQSSYNEQFF

clone size: .
D gene: TRBD2
J gene: TRBJ2-6
V gene: TRBV11-2
CDR3 DNA: TGTGCCTCTCAGAAAAGCGGGGGCTCTGGGGCCAACGTCCTGACTTTC
CDR3 protein: CASQKSGGSGANVLTF

clone size: few
D gene: .
J gene: TRBJ1-3
V gene: TRBV14
CDR3 DNA: TGTGCCAGCAGCCTTTCCCGAAACACCATATATTTT
CDR3 protein: CASSLSRNTIYF

clone size: .
D gene: TRBD1
J gene: TRBJ1-2
V gene: TRBV20-1
CDR3 DNA: TGCAGTGCTTCCGGGACAGGATATGGCTACACCTTC
CDR3 protein: CSASGTGYGYTF

clone size: few
D gene: .
J gene: TRBJ2-7
V gene: TRBV11-2
CDR3 DNA: TGTGCCAGCAGCCGAGGGGGAGGGAGCTCCTACGAGCAGTACTTC
CDR3 protein: CASSRGGGSSYEQYF

clone size: few
D gene: TRBD1
J gene: TRBJ1-2
V gene: TRBV28
CDR3 DNA: TGTGCCAGCAGGCCCAGACAGGGGGTCAACTATGGCTACACCTTC
CDR3 protein: CASRPRQGVNYGYTF

clone size: many
D gene: .
J gene: TRBJ2-5
V gene: TRBV9
CDR3 DNA: TGTGCCAGCAGCGTAGGACTATACCAAGAGACCCAGTACTTC
CDR3 protein: CASSVGLYQETQYF

clone size: .
D gene: TRBD2
J gene: TRBJ2-1
V gene: TRBV7-6
CDR3 DNA: TGTGCCAGCAGCCTAAATCGCGCTAGCGGCTACAATGAGCAGTTCTTC
CDR3 protein: CASSLNRASGYNEQFF

clone size: .
D gene: .
J gene: TRBJ1-2
V gene: TRBV6-1
CDR3 DNA: TGTGCCAGCAGTGATCCTACCCTATATGGCTACACCTTC
CDR3 protein: CASSDPTLYGYTF

clone size: many
D gene: .
J gene: TRBJ2-2
V gene: TRBV20-1
CDR3 DNA: TGCAGTGCCGCCGGGAGTGAAAACACCGGGGAGCTGTTTTTT
CDR3 protein: CSAAGSENTGELFF

clone size: .
D gene: .
J gene: TRBJ2-3
V gene: TRBV7-3
CDR3 DNA: TGTGCCAGCAGCTTAGGTTTCTCTTATACGCAGTATTTT
CDR3 protein: CASSLGFSYTQYF

clone size: .
D gene: .
J gene: TRBJ2-1
V gene: TRBV19
CDR3 DNA: TGTGCCAGTAGTATTCGTCGGACCCTAGGGGGCAATGAGCAGTTCTTC
CDR3 protein: CASSIRRTLGGNEQFF

clone size: .
D gene: .
J gene: TRBJ2-7
V gene: TRBV25-1
CDR3 DNA: TGTGCCACCGAGGGGGGCCCACCCTACGAGCAGTACTTC
CDR3 protein: CATEGGPPYEQYF

clone size: few
D gene: TRBD2
J gene: TRBJ2-2
V gene: TRBV6-1
CDR3 DNA: TGTGCCAGCAGCCGCGCTTCCGGGACTAGCGCCGGGGAGCTGTTTTTT
CDR3 protein: CASSRASGTSAGELFF

clone size: few
D gene: .
J gene: TRBJ2-5
V gene: TRBV20-1
CDR3 DNA: TGCAGTGCTAGTATCACTAGACGGGGAGAGACCCAGTACTTC
CDR3 protein: CSASITRRGETQYF

clone size: .
D gene: .
J gene: TRBJ2-5
V gene: TRBV3-1
CDR3 DNA: TGTGCCAGCCAGGGTCCAGTCGGGGAGACCCAGTACTTC
CDR3 protein: CASQGPVGETQYF

clone size: .
D gene: TRBD2
J gene: TRBJ2-1
V gene: TRBV20-1
CDR3 DNA: TGCAGTGCTAGAGATGTAGCGGGAGGGTTTAATGAGCAGTTCTTC
CDR3 protein: CSARDVAGGFNEQFF

clone size: .
D gene: .
J gene: TRBJ2-1
V gene: TRBV25-1
CDR3 DNA: TGTGCCAGCAGTGCCGGTAGCCGGGTTGAGCAGTTCTTC
CDR3 protein: CASSAGSRVEQFF

clone size: many
D gene: TRBD1
J gene: TRBJ1-1
V gene: TRBV29-1
CDR3 DNA: TGCAGCGTTGCCCGACACAGGGGATCACAAACCTACCCGAACACTGAAGCTTTCTTT
CDR3 protein: CSVARHRGSQTYPNTEAFF

clone size: .
D gene: .
J gene: TRBJ2-1
V gene: TRBV12-3/TRBV12-4
CDR3 DNA: TGTGCCAGCGGGCGGGTTCGCTACAATGAGCAGTTCTTC
CDR3 protein: CASGRVRYNEQFF

clone size: many
D gene: .
J gene: TRBJ1-5
V gene: TRBV6-4
CDR3 DNA: TGTGCCAGCAGTGGGCTACGGGACTCCTACCAGCATTTT
CDR3 protein: CASSGLRDSYQHF

clone size: .
D gene: .
J gene: TRBJ2-2
V gene: TRBV5-1
CDR3 DNA: TGCGCCAGCAGCTTGGCCATAGGTTCCACCGGGGAGCTGTTTTTT
CDR3 protein: CASSLAIGSTGELFF

clone size: .
D gene: TRBD2
J gene: TRBJ2-1
V gene: TRBV12-3/TRBV12-4
CDR3 DNA: TGTGCCAGCAGTTTCCTGACACCAATTGTTAGCGGGACTGCCAATGAGCAGTTCTTC
CDR3 protein: CASSFLTPIVSGTANEQFF

clone size: few
D gene: .
J gene: TRBJ1-1
V gene: TRBV20-1
CDR3 DNA: TGCAGTGCTACCCCGGGGCGCGGTGAAGCTTTCTTT
CDR3 protein: CSATPGRGEAFF

clone size: few
D gene: .
J gene: TRBJ2-1
V gene: TRBV20-1
CDR3 DNA: TGCAGTGCTAGAGTACGCGTGGGGCGGAGTCCCCTATACAATGAGCAGTTCTTC
CDR3 protein: CSARVRVGRSPLYNEQFF

clone size: .
D gene: .
J gene: TRBJ2-5
V gene: TRBV5-6
CDR3 DNA: TGTGCCAGCAGCTTGGCTGCCGCGGGGCAAGAGACCCAGTACTTC
CDR3 protein: CASSLAAAGQETQYF

clone size: few
D gene: .
J gene: TRBJ1-1
V gene: TRBV20-1
CDR3 DNA: TGCAGTGCCAATCTTCCGGACAGAAACACTGAAGCTTTCTTT
CDR3 protein: CSANLPDRNTEAFF

clone size: .
D gene: .
J gene: TRBJ2-5
V gene: TRBV29-1
CDR3 DNA: TGCAGCGTTGGTCCTTATGGAGAGACCCAGTACTTC
CDR3 protein: CSVGPYGETQYF

clone size: .
D gene: TRBD2
J gene: TRBJ2-7
V gene: TRBV29-1
CDR3 DNA: TGCAGCATCAGGGGGACTAGCGGGTCCTACGAGCAGTACTTC
CDR3 protein: CSIRGTSGSYEQYF

clone size: few
D gene: .
J gene: TRBJ2-1
V gene: TRBV7-2
CDR3 DNA: TGTGCCAGCAGCCCCCGACGGCTTAATGAGCAGTTCTTC
CDR3 protein: CASSPRRLNEQFF

clone size: .
D gene: TRBD2
J gene: TRBJ2-1
V gene: TRBV12-3/TRBV12-4
CDR3 DNA: TGTGCCAGCAGTTTAGGCGGGAGGGGTAACAATGAGCAGTTCTTC
CDR3 protein: CASSLGGRGNNEQFF